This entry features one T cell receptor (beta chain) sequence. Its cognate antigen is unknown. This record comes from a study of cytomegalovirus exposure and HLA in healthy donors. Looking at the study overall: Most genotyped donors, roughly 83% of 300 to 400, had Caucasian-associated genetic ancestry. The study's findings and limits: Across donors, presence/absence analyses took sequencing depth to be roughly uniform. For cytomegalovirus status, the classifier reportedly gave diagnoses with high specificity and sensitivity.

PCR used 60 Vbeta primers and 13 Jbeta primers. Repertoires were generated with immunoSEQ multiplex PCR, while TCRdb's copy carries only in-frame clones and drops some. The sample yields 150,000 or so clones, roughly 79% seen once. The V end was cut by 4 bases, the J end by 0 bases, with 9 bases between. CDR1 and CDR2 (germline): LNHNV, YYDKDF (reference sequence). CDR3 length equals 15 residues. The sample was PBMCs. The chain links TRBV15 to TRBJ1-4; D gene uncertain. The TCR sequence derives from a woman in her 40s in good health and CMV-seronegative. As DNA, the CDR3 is TGTGCCACCAGCACCTGGCCCTCAACTAATGAAAAACTGTTTTTT. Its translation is CATSTWPSTNEKLFF.